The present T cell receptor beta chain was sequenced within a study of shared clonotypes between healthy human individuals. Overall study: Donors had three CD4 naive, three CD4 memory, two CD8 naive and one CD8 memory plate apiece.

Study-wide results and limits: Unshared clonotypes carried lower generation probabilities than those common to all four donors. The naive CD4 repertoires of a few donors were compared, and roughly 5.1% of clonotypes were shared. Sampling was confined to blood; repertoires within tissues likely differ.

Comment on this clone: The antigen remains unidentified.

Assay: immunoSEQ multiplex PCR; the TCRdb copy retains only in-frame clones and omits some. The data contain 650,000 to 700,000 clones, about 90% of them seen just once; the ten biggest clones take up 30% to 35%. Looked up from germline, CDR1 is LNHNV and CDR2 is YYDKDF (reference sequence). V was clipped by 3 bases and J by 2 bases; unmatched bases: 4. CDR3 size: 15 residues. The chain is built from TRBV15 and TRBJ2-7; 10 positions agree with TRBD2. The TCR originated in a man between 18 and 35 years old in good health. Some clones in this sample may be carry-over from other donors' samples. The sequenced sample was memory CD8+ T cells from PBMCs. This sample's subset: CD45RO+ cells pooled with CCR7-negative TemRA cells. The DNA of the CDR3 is TGTGCCACCAGCAGGCCTAGCGGGGGAACCTACGAGCAGTACTTC. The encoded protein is CATSRPSGGTYEQYF.